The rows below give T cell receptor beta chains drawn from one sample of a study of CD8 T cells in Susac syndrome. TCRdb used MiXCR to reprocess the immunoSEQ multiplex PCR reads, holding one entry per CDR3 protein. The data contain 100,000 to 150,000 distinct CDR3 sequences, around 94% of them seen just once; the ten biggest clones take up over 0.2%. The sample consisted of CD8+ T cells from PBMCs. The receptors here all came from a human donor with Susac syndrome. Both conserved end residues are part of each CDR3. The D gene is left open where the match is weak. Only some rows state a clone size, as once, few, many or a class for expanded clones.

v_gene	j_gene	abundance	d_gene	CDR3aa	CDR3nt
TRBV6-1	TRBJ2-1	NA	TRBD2	CASSAGLAFKEQFF	TGTGCCAGCAGTGCGGGACTAGCTTTCAAGGAGCAGTTCTTC
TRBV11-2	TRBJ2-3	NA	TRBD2	CASSLASSGVSTDTQYF	TGTGCCAGCAGCTTAGCGTCTAGCGGAGTTAGCACAGATACGCAGTATTTT
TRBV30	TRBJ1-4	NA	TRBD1	CAWSPGQGVEKLFF	TGTGCCTGGAGCCCGGGACAGGGGGTTGAAAAACTGTTTTTT
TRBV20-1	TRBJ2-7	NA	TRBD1	CSAPGTDYEQYF	TGCAGTGCCCCCGGGACAGACTACGAGCAGTACTTC
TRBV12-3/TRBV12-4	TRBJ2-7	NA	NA	CASRAGTTTYEQYF	TGTGCCAGCAGGGCCGGGACAACGACCTACGAGCAGTACTTC
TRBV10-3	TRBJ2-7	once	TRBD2	CAISESSPGTSGGNYEQYF	TGTGCCATCAGTGAGTCGAGCCCCGGGACTAGCGGGGGAAACTACGAGCAGTACTTC
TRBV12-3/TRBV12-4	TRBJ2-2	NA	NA	CASSPLGVGSHTGELFF	TGTGCCAGCAGCCCCCTGGGGGTCGGGAGCCACACCGGGGAGCTGTTTTTT
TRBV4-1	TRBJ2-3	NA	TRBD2	CASSQDDPGLVTDTQYF	TGCGCCAGCAGCCAAGATGACCCGGGACTAGTCACAGATACGCAGTATTTT
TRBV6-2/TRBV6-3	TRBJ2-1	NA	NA	CASSYDGGYNEQFF	TGTGCCAGCAGTTACGACGGCGGCTACAATGAGCAGTTCTTC
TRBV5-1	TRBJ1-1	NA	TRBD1	CASSLGQPNEAFF	TGCGCCAGCAGCCTGGGACAGCCAAATGAAGCTTTCTTT
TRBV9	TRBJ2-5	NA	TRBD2	CASSLTGGGQETQYF	TGTGCCAGCAGCCTAACCGGGGGGGGCCAAGAGACCCAGTACTTC
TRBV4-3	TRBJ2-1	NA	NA	CASSHLTGEPNEQFF	TGCGCCAGCAGCCATCTTACAGGAGAACCCAATGAGCAGTTCTTC
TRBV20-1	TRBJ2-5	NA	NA	CSASIGRSTQYF	TGCAGTGCTAGCATCGGACGGAGTACCCAGTACTTC
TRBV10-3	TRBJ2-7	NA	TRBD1	CAISEGIAGQAYEQYF	TGTGCCATCAGTGAGGGGATTGCGGGACAGGCCTACGAGCAGTACTTC
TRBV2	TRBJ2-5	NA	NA	CASSTNRRLGETQYF	TGTGCCAGCAGTACAAACCGTCGGCTGGGAGAGACCCAGTACTTC
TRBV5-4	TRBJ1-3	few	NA	CASSLGLGDTIYF	TGTGCCAGCAGCTTAGGACTGGGGGACACCATATATTTT
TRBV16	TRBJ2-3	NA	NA	CASSQIGGEDTQYF	TGTGCCAGCAGTCAAATCGGAGGTGAAGATACGCAGTATTTT
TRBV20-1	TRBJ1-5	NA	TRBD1	CSATQPSGGNQPQHF	TGCAGTGCTACGCAGCCATCAGGGGGTAATCAGCCCCAGCATTTT
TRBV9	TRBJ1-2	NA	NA	CASSTHRDGYGYTF	TGTGCCAGCAGCACACACCGGGACGGCTATGGCTACACCTTC